This T cell receptor (beta chain) was retrieved from a study of shared clonotypes between healthy human individuals. In the study overall: Per donor, CD8 memory used one plate, CD8 naive used two, CD4 memory used three and CD4 naive used three.

Whole-study findings and limits: Compared with clonotypes that all four donors shared, non-shared clonotypes had lower generation probabilities.

Germline CDR1 reads MGHRA; CDR2 reads YSYEKL. The CDR3 is 13 residues long. After removal of 1 base from V and 8 bases from J, the junction contained 1 base not matched to a gene. Notes on this clone: Its antigen is currently unknown.

Clones were read by immunoSEQ multiplex PCR, and TCRdb kept only the in-frame ones, dropping some. The profile shows roughly 100,000 clones, about 72% of them singletons. This receptor was obtained from a woman in her twenties or thirties in good health. Material for sequencing was memory CD8+ T cells sorted from blood. Subset defined: CD45RO+ cells pooled with CCR7-negative TemRA cells. This chain uses TRBV4-1 with TRBJ2-1; 8 bases map to TRBD1. DNA of the CDR3: TGCGCCAGCAGCCAAGGACAGGGGTATGAGCAGTTCTTC. This encodes CASSQGQGYEQFF.